This is a list of T cell receptor beta chains from one sample in a study of cytomegalovirus exposure and HLA in healthy donors. Method: immunoSEQ multiplex PCR; TCRdb's copy keeps in-frame clones and lacks some. Altogether around 250,000 clones are present, approximately 80% being singletons, with the ten largest covering almost 8%. The sample comprised PBMCs. These receptors came from a woman aged 60-70 years in good health and CMV-seropositive. The CDR3 runs from the conserved cysteine through the conserved F or W. The D gene is left open where the match is weak. Clone size appears in some rows only: once, few, many, or a class for an expanded clone.

d_gene,v_gene,j_gene,abundance,CDR3aa,CDR3nt
TRBD2,TRBV6-6,TRBJ2-1,NA,CASSSRRASGRDEQFF,TGTGCCAGCAGTTCCCGACGCGCTAGCGGGAGGGATGAGCAGTTCTTC
TRBD1,TRBV19,TRBJ1-2,once,CASNTMLTGAGYTF,TGTGCCAGTAACACGATGTTGACAGGGGCCGGCTACACCTTC
TRBD2,TRBV28,TRBJ2-1,NA,CASTTRGEGVNEQFF,TGTGCCAGCACCACTCGGGGGGAGGGTGTAAATGAGCAGTTCTTC
TRBD1,TRBV6-5,TRBJ2-7,NA,CASRTGTGGYEQYF,TGTGCCAGCAGGACCGGGACAGGAGGTTACGAGCAGTACTTC
NA,TRBV6-6,TRBJ1-1,NA,CASSYHGTEAFF,TGTGCCAGCAGTTACCACGGGACTGAAGCTTTCTTT
NA,TRBV7-3,TRBJ2-3,NA,CASSLTKGLGTDTQYF,TGTGCCAGCAGCTTAACGAAGGGGTTGGGCACAGATACGCAGTATTTT
TRBD2,TRBV5-4,TRBJ2-3,once,CASSLAGVTDTQYF,TGTGCCAGCAGCTTAGCGGGAGTCACAGATACGCAGTATTTT
NA,TRBV7-9,TRBJ2-7,NA,CASSLGGTYEQYF,TGTGCCAGCAGCTTAGGAGGGACCTACGAGCAGTACTTC
NA,TRBV4-1,TRBJ2-7,NA,CASSQEGRTGEQYF,TGCGCCAGCAGCCAAGAGGGCAGGACGGGGGAGCAGTACTTC
TRBD1,TRBV9,TRBJ1-1,NA,CASSGNRGYTEAFF,TGTGCCAGCAGCGGGAACAGGGGATACACTGAAGCTTTCTTT
TRBD1,TRBV6-5,TRBJ2-3,NA,CASSRRTGLADTQYF,TGTGCCAGCAGTAGACGGACAGGGTTAGCAGATACGCAGTATTTT
NA,TRBV7-3,TRBJ2-1,NA,CASSLSGESYNEQFF,TGTGCCAGCAGCTTATCAGGGGAGTCCTACAATGAGCAGTTCTTC
NA,TRBV11-2,TRBJ2-7,NA,CASRPESYEQYF,TGTGCCAGCCGACCGGAGTCCTACGAGCAGTACTTC
NA,TRBV4-1,TRBJ2-1,once,CASSQGGELYNEQFF,TGCGCCAGCAGCCAAGGCGGTGAGCTCTACAATGAGCAGTTCTTC
NA,TRBV19,TRBJ2-2,NA,CASSGTIYGELFF,TGTGCCAGTAGTGGCACAATATACGGGGAGCTGTTTTTT
TRBD1,TRBV7-2,TRBJ2-7,few,CASSLARAGGYEQYF,TGTGCCAGCAGCTTAGCGCGTGCAGGGGGCTACGAGCAGTACTTC
TRBD1,TRBV2,TRBJ1-5,once,CASSPDRGFQPQHF,TGTGCCAGCAGTCCGGACAGGGGTTTTCAGCCCCAGCATTTT
TRBD1,TRBV11-2,TRBJ2-7,NA,CASGNRGSYEQYF,TGTGCCAGCGGCAACAGGGGGTCCTACGAGCAGTACTTC
NA,TRBV5-1,TRBJ2-7,once,CASSLQNSYEQYF,TGCGCCAGCAGCTTGCAAAACTCCTACGAGCAGTACTTC
TRBD2,TRBV5-4,TRBJ2-7,NA,CASSLNTGGYEQYF,TGTGCCAGCAGCTTGAATACGGGAGGGTACGAGCAGTACTTC
NA,TRBV12-5,TRBJ1-5,NA,CASGLRVAGSNQPQHF,TGTGCTAGTGGTTTGAGAGTGGCGGGGAGCAATCAGCCCCAGCATTTT
TRBD1,TRBV18,TRBJ1-1,NA,CASSPRSSGGPNTEAFF,TGTGCCAGCTCACCACGGTCTTCAGGGGGACCGAACACTGAAGCTTTCTTT
TRBD1,TRBV19,TRBJ2-7,NA,CASSQGVSYEQYF,TGTGCCAGTAGTCAGGGGGTCTCCTACGAGCAGTACTTC
NA,TRBV6-6,TRBJ2-3,NA,CASSYVLALGTDTQYF,TGTGCCAGCAGTTACGTATTGGCTCTAGGCACAGATACGCAGTATTTT
NA,TRBV29-1,TRBJ2-2,NA,CSVVNGATGELFF,TGCAGCGTTGTTAACGGAGCCACCGGGGAGCTGTTTTTT
NA,TRBV7-9,TRBJ1-1,NA,CASSLEGGAFF,TGTGCCAGCAGCTTAGAGGGGGGGGCTTTCTTT
TRBD1,TRBV27,TRBJ2-7,NA,CASSLSGQGIYEQYF,TGTGCCAGCAGTCTCTCGGGACAGGGGATTTACGAGCAGTACTTC
TRBD1,TRBV5-1,TRBJ1-2,NA,CASSYLDRGLNGYTF,TGCGCCAGCAGCTATTTGGACAGGGGGCTGAATGGCTACACCTTC
NA,TRBV6-5,TRBJ2-7,NA,CASSYERFSYEQYF,TGTGCCAGCAGTTACGAGCGGTTCTCCTACGAGCAGTACTTC
NA,TRBV29-1,TRBJ2-2,NA,CSSSGAVAGELFF,TGCAGCTCCTCAGGGGCCGTGGCCGGGGAGCTGTTTTTT